The entry below describes one TCR beta chain. This clone was seen a handful of times. Its cognate antigen has yet to be identified. No clone much larger than this one lies a single base away; base qualities are absent. This record belongs to a study of CD8+ T cells in alopecia areata (dated by TCRdb to between 2017 and 2018). As for the study more broadly: Treated patients were enrolled in an open-label pilot trial of oral tofacitinib at 5 to 10 mg twice daily for moderate-to-severe alopecia areata. Tofacitinib was given for 6 to 18 months, followed by 6 months of follow-up off drug to assess delayed response and recurrence. In both human patients and the C3H/HeJ mouse model, the study applied high-throughput TCRbeta sequencing to look at T cell clonal expansion in alopecia areata. Human TCRbeta sequencing covered scalp tissue and sorted CD4+ and CD8+ peripheral blood T cells from patchy and totalis/universalis alopecia areata patients and healthy controls. Biopsies were taken from tofacitinib-treated patients at baseline and at 4 and 24 weeks of treatment, and a later scalp biopsy was taken in several of the tofacitinib-treated patients. Clonality in the scalp was compared among normal scalp (n=4), patchy alopecia areata scalp (n=8), and alopecia totalis/universalis scalp (n=8). RNA came from the PAXgene miRNA kit for fixed scalp, the miRNeasy kit for PBMCs, and the RNeasy kit for mouse skin. TCRbeta CDR3 regions were amplified by immunoSEQ multiplex PCR using 35 Vbeta forward and 13 Jbeta reverse primers. What the study reported, not specific to this receptor: Scalp TCR repertoire analysis is complicated because resident alphabeta T cells in normal human skin are also sequenced, whereas mouse skin is dominated by gammadelta T cells. Compared with normal scalp, lesional scalp had higher clonality and more expanded CD8+ clones, particularly in alopecia totalis/universalis, a pattern that suggests antigenic drive. Compared with mice, TCR sequences shared between patients were less clear, possibly partly because of HLA diversity across the patient population.

Sample time point, as interpreted from the label and publication: baseline before oral tofacitinib. Lesional scalp punch biopsies and peripheral blood were obtained from alopecia areata patients. After PBMCs were isolated by density centrifugation and stained for CD3, CD4 and CD8, a FACSAria was used to sort CD4+ and CD8+ T cells. Receptor amplification or capture employed the immunoSEQ multiplex PCR assay. RNA was extracted from all samples and reverse transcribed into cDNA as template for TCR sequencing. First-strand cDNA was synthesized with SuperScript III using a 2:1 mix of oligo-dT and random hexamers. A synthetic immune receptor repertoire was used to gauge amplification bias, and whatever bias remained was removed computationally. Turning to the authors' computational methods: After raw reads were preprocessed to remove errors, the CDR3 was defined following IMGT conventions as running from the conserved cysteine to phenylalanine. Clonality was computed as 1 minus the Shannon entropy, with the entropy normalized by log2 of the number of productive unique TCRs. Whether scalp clones were CD4 or CD8 was inferred by matching scalp TCRbeta sequences against CD4 and CD8 repertoires sorted from blood. The table comes from immuneACCESS by way of TCRdb, which keeps in-frame sequences with V and J called. Part of the clones is missing from these tables; in studies checked, under half for an unresolved V gene and the rest for unknown reasons. That table is the source of V, J and clone size, and D and trimming were worked out from the DNA. Recorded for this sample are about 150,000 clones; 80% to 90% of them occurred a single time. The top ten hold more than 13% of the sample.

Sequencing used CD8+ T cells sorted from blood, obtained at week 0. The sequence derives from a human donor with alopecia areata.

The CDR3 region: CASLSSGTDTQYF. At the DNA level, the sequence is TGTGCCAGCCTGTCTAGCGGCACAGATACGCAGTATTTT. In this chain, TRBV11-2 is recombined with TRBJ2-3; perhaps TRBD2 is the D gene, with 6 bases matching. CDR1 is given as SGHAT and CDR2 as FQNNGV, both from the germline V gene. V loses 8 bases of germline sequence and J loses 1 base, and the interval between the two ends is 10 bases. The CDR3, cysteine through phenylalanine, is 13 amino acids long. The read is trimmed to its CDR3 DNA, 39 bases read in frame from base 1.